This T cell receptor beta chain was captured by sequencing in a study of cytomegalovirus exposure and HLA in healthy donors. About the study: The roughly 130 validation repertoires used the same platform as the 550 to 750 first-cohort repertoires, a later analysis reported. General observations from the study: The authors enumerated over 150 TCR beta chains as linked to cytomegalovirus.

Germline loops: CDR1 SGHAT, CDR2 FQNNGV. The CDR3 totals 15 residues. Trimming took 0 bases from V and 6 from J, leaving 15 bases between them. Profiling relied on immunoSEQ multiplex PCR, and the TCRdb table lists in-frame clones only, not all of them. The sample records over 200,000 clones, 70% to 90% being singletons. Worth noting for this clone: Antigen specificity is unknown.

Separate from the roughly 720-subject first cohort, the roughly 120-subject validation cohort was the one that the donors belonged to. The sequenced material came from PBMCs. The sequence came from a woman aged 18-29 years in good health and CMV-seronegative. J is TRBJ2-7 and V is TRBV11-2, with D perhaps given as TRBD1 or TRBD2 (5 bases each). The CDR3 is CASSLEGGSRVEQYF. The CDR3 nucleotides are TGTGCCAGCAGCTTAGAGGGTGGGAGCAGGGTCGAGCAGTACTTC.